Here is one T cell receptor (beta chain) with its context. The CDR3 end falls 3 residues outside the read, so it is completed with the germline J gene. The data stem from a study of T cells in women clearing cervical HPV infection. Study-level information: Donors had HPV16-related CIN3 or worse; 2 had invasive cancer. Control women cleared a single incident HPV16 infection within 12 months.

J gave up 5 bases and V 11 bases, and 6 bases lay outside the gene matches. The CDR3 is made up of 14 amino acids. Germline V gene lookup returns CDR1 SNHLY and CDR2 FYNNEI. The repertoire was sequenced with immunoSEQ multiplex PCR; TCRdb's copy has only in-frame clones and lacks some. Recorded for this sample: about 30,000 clones. Specimen: blood buffy coat. The origin of this receptor is a woman aged 18 to 75 with a cervical HPV16 infection that either progressed to CIN3+ or cleared (not recorded which). The V call is TRBV2, the J call TRBJ2-3, with TRBD2 identical over 14 bases. The sequenced part of the CDR3 DNA is TGTGCCGGGACTAGCGGGAGATTTGGAGATACG. Translated, it gives CAGTSGRFGDT. The CDR3, in full, reads CAGTSGRFGDTQYF.